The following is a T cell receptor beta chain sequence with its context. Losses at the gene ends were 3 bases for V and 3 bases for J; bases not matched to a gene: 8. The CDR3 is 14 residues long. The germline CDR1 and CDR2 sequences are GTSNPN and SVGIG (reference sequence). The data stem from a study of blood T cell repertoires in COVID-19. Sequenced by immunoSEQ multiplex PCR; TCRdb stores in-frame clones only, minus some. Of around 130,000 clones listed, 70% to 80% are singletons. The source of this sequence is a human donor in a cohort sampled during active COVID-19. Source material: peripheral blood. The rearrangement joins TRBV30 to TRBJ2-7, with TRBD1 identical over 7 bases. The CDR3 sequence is CAWRGPAGGYEQYF. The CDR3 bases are TGTGCCTGGAGGGGGCCGGCAGGGGGCTACGAGCAGTACTTC. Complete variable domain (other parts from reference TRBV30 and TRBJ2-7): SQTIHQWPATLVQPVGSPLSLECTVEGTSNPNLYWYRQAAGRGLQLLFYSVGIGQISSEVPQNLSASRPQDRQFILSSKKLLLSDSGFYLCAWRGPAGGYEQYFGPGTRLTVT.